This T cell receptor beta chain was found in a study of shared clonotypes between healthy human individuals. Study at large: CD8 memory received one plate per donor, CD8 naive two, CD4 memory three and CD4 naive three.

Donors were Caucasian adults residing in Nashville, Tennessee, USA. This CDR3 has 15 amino acids. Trimming removed 4 bases from V and 9 bases from J, with 20 bases in between. CDR1 is SGHRS, CDR2 YFSETQ, per germline. On this clone itself: What it binds is unknown. Within the sample, other DNA sequences also encode this same CDR3.

The table came from immunoSEQ multiplex PCR; TCRdb's copy has only in-frame clones and leaves some out. The sample yields fewer than 1.4 million clones, 75% to 85% seen once. Study results and limitations: The low donor count limited represented genetic and exposure-history diversity.

The sequenced sample consisted of memory CD4+ T cells from PBMCs. Subset indicated: CD45RA-negative fraction. The TCR originated in a man aged 18 to 29 in good health. Some clones in this sample may be carry-over from other donors' samples. J is TRBJ2-1 and V is TRBV5-1; D might be TRBD2 (6 bases). CDR3 nucleotide sequence: TGCGCCAGCAGCCCTTTAGCAGGAGGGCCAGGTGAGCAGTTCTTC. Protein: CASSPLAGGPGEQFF.